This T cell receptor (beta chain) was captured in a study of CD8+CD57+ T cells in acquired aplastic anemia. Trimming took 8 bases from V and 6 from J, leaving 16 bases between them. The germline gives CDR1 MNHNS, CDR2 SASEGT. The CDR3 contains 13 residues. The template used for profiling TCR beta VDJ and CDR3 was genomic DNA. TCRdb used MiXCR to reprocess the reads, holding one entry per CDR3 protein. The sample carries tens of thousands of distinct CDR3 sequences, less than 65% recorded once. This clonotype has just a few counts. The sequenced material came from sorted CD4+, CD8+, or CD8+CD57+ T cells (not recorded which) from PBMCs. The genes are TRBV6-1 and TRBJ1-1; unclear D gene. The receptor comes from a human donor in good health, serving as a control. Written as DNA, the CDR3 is TGTGCCAGCGCCCAAGGAGGCAACGCTGAAGCTTTCTTT. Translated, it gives CASAQGGNAEAFF.